This TCR beta chain stems from a study of control samples from healthy donors and cancer patients. Measured with immunoSEQ multiplex PCR; TCRdb has only the in-frame clones, and not every one. The sample has tens of thousands of clones; more than 90% are singletons. The J segment lost 4 bases and the V segment lost 5 bases, leaving 3 bases of the junction unmatched. Per the germline V gene, CDR1 is SGHAT and CDR2 is FQNNGV. The CDR3 contains 14 residues. The V call is TRBV11-2, the J call TRBJ2-1; 9 positions match TRBD1. Sample: PBMCs. The TCR originated in a man younger than 40 with colorectal cancer. This CDR3 is CASSPGQGYNEQFF. As DNA, the CDR3 is TGTGCCAGCAGCCCGGGACAGGGTTACAATGAGCAGTTCTTC.